Sequencing of this T cell receptor beta chain was carried out in a study of T cells expressing NK-cell markers. TCRdb re-called the 5' RACE reads; every CDR3 protein appears as one record, without DNA. This table lists approximately 22,000 distinct CDR3 sequences. CDR3 size: 15 residues. Germline CDR1 and CDR2: SGHAT and FQNNGV. As concerns this clonotype: The antigen is not known.

General observations from the study: As a fraction of CD8+ T cells, dominant NKG2C+ clonotypes reached about 1.0-7.5% in six donors.

Material: blood T cells: a sorted CD56 or NKG2C T cell subset, CD4+ or CD8+ T cells, or bulk PBMC T cells (not recorded which). This chain connects TRBV11-2 to TRBJ2-7; TCRdb reports TRBD1, a call that lacks DNA to check it against. The origin of this receptor is a man aged 18-75 years in good health. The CDR3 spells CASSSIRTGANEQYF.